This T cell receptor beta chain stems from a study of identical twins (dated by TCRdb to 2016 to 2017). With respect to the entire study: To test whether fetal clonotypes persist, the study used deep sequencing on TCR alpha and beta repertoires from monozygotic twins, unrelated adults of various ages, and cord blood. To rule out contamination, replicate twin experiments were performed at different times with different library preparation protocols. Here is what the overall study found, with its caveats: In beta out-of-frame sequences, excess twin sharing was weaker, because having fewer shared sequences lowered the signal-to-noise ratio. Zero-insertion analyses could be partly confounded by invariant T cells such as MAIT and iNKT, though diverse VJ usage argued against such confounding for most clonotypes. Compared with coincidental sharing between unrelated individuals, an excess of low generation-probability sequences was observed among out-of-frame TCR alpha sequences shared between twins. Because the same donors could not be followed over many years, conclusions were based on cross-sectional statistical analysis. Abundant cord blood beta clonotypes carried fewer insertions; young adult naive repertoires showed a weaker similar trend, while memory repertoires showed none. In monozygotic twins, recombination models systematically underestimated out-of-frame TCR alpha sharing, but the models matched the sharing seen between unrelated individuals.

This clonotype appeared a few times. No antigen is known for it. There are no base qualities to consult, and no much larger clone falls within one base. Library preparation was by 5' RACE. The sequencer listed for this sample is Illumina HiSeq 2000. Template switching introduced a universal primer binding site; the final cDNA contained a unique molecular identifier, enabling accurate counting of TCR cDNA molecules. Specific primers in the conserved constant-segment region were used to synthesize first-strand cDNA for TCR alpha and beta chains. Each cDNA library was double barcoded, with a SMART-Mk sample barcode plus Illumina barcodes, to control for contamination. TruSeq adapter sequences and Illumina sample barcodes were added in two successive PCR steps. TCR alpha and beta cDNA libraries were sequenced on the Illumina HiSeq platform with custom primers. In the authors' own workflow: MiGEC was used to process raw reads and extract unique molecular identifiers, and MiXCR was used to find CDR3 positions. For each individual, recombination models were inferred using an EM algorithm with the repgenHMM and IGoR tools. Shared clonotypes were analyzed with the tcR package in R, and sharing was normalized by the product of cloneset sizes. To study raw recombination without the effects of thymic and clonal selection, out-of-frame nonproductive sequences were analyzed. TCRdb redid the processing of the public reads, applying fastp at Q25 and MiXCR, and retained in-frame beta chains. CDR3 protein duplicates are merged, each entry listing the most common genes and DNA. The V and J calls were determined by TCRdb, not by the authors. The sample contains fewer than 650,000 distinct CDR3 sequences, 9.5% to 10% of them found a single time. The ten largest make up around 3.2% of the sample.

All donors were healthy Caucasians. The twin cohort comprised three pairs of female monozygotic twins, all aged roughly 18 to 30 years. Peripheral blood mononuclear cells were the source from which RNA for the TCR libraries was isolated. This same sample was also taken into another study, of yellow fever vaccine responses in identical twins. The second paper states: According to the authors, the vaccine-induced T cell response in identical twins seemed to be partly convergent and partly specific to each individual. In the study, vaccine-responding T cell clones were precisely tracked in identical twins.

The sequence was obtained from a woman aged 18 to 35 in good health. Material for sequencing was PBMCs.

The DNA sequence is given as TGCGCCAGCAGCCAAGATCGCAGGCCCGAGGGTGAGCAGTTCTTC. This is translated as CASSQDRRPEGEQFF. Recombination connected TRBV4-3 to TRBJ2-1; the D segment could be TRBD2, given 5 matching bases. The CDR3, from cysteine to phenylalanine, totals 15 residues. Only the CDR3 DNA stays, 45 bases, in frame from base 1. V is cut by 0 bases and J by 9 bases, and the space between the germline ends is 15 bases. Taken from the germline V gene, the CDR1 and CDR2 loops are LGHNA and YSLEER.